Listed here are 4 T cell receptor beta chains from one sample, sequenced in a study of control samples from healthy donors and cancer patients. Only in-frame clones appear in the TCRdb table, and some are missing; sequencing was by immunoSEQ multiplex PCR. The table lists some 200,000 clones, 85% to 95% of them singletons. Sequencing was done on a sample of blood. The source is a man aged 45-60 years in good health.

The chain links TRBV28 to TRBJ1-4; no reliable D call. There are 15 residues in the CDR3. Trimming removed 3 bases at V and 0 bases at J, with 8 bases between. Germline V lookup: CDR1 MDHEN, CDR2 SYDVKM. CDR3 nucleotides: TGTGCCAGCAGTTTGCCCGGAGCAACTAATGAAAAACTGTTTTTT. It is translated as CASSLPGATNEKLFF.

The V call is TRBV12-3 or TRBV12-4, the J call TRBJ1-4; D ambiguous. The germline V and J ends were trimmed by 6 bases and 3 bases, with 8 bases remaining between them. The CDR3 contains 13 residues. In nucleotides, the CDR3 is TGTGCCAGCAGGAGTAGGTCTAATGAAAAACTGTTTTTT. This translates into CASRSRSNEKLFF.

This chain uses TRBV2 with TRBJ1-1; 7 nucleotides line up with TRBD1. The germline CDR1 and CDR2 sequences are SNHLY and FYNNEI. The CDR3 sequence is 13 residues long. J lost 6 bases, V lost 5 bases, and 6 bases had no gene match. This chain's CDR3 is CASSLDRVAEAFF. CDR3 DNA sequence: TGTGCCAGCAGTCTAGACAGGGTGGCTGAAGCTTTCTTT.

The DNA of the CDR3 is TGTGCCAGCAGTTCACGCTCGACAGGGATCTATGGCTACACCTTC. It translates to CASSSRSTGIYGYTF. V is TRBV6-5 and J is TRBJ1-2; 7 bases agree with TRBD1. The germline gives CDR1 MNHEY, CDR2 SVGAGI. CDR3 length equals 15 residues. V trimming: 4 bases; J trimming: 4 bases; junction bases outside the gene matches: 9.